This TCR beta chain was sequenced in a study of blood T cell repertoires in COVID-19. CDR1 is LNHNV, CDR2 YYDKDF, per germline (reference sequence). Trimming removed 4 bases at V and 9 bases at J, with 13 bases between. The CDR3 contains 13 residues. Clones were read by immunoSEQ multiplex PCR, and TCRdb kept only the in-frame ones, dropping some. The sample lists some 490,000 clones, 70% to 90% occurring once. The TCR sequence derives from a human donor in a cohort sampled during active COVID-19. The chain employs TRBV15 and TRBJ2-1; tentative D call: TRBD2 (5 bases). Specimen: peripheral blood. CDR3 residues: CATSNPSRGEQFF. The CDR3, as DNA: TGTGCCACCAGCAACCCAAGCCGGGGTGAGCAGTTCTTC. Supplemented by reference TRBV15 and TRBJ2-1, the full variable domain reads DAMVIQNPRYQVTQFGKPVTLSCSQTLNHNVMYWYQQKSSQAPKLLFHYYDKDFNNEADTPDNFQSRRPNTSFCFLDIRSPGLGDTAMYLCATSNPSRGEQFFGPGTRLTVL.